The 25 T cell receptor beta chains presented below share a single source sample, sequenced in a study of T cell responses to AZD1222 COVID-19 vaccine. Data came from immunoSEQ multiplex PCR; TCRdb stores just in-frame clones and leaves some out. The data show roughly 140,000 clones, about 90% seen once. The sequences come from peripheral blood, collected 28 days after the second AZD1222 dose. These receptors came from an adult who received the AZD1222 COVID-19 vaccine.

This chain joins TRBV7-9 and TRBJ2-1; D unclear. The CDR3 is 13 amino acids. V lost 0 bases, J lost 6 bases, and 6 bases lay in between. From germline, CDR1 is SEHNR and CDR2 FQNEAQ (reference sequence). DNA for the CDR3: TGTGCCAGCAGCTTAGCAATTCCCAATGAGCAGTTCTTC. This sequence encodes CASSLAIPNEQFF.

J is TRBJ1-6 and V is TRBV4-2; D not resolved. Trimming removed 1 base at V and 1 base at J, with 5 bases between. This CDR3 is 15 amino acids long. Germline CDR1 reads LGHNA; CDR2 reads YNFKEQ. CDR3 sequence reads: CASSQGASYNSPLHF. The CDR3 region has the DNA TGTGCCAGCAGCCAAGGGGCGTCCTATAATTCACCCCTCCACTTT.

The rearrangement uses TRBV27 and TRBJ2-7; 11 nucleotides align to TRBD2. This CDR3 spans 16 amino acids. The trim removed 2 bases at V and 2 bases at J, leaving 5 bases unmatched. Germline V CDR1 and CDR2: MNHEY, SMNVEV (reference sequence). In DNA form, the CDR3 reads TGTGCCAGCAGTTTAGCGGGACTAGCGGAAACCTACGAGCAGTACTTC. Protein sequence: CASSLAGLAETYEQYF.

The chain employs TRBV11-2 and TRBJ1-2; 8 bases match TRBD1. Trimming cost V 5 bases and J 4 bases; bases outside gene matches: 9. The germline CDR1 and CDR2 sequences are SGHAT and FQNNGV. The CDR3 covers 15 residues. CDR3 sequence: CASSLLWTGSYGYTF. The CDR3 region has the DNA TGTGCCAGCAGCCTCCTTTGGACAGGGAGCTATGGCTACACCTTC.

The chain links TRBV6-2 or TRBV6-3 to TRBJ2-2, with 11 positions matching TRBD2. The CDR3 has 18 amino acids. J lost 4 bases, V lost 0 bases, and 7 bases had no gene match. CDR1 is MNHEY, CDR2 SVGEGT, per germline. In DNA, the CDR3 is TGTGCCAGCAGTTACTCGGCTAGCGGGGGGAAAGGCACCGGGGAGCTGTTTTTT. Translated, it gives CASSYSASGGKGTGELFF.

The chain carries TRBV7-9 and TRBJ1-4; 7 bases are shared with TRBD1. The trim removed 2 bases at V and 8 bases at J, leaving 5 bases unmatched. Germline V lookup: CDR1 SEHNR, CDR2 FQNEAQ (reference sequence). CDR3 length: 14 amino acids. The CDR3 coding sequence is TGTGCCAGCAGCTTAAAGGGGACAGAAGAAAAACTGTTTTTT. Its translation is CASSLKGTEEKLFF.

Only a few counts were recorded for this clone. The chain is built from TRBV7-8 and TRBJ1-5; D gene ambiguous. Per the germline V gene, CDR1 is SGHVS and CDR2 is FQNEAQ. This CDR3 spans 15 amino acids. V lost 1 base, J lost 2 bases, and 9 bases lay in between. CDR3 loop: CASSLGTGGNQPQHF. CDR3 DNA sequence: TGTGCCAGCAGCTTAGGGACCGGAGGCAATCAGCCCCAGCATTTT.

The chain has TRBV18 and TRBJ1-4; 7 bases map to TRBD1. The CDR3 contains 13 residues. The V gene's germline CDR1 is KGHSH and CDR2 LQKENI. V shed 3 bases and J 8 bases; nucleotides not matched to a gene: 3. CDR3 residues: CASSPEQGEKLFF. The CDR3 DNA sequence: TGTGCCAGCTCACCGGAACAGGGGGAAAAACTGTTTTTT.

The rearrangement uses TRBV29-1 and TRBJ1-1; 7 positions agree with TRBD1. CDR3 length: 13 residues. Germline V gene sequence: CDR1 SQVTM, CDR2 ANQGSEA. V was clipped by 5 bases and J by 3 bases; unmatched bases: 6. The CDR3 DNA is TGCAGCGTTTCGCCCAGGGGGTACACTGAAGCTTTCTTT. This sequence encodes CSVSPRGYTEAFF.

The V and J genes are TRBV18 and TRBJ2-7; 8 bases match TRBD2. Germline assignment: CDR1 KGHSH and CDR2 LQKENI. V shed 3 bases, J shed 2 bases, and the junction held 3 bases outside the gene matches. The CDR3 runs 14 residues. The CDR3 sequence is CASSPRGGPYEQYF. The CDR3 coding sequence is TGTGCCAGCTCACCCCGGGGGGGGCCCTACGAGCAGTACTTC.

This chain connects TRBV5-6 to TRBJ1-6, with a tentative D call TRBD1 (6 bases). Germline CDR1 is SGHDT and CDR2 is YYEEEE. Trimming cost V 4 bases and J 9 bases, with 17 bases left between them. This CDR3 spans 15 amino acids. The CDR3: CASSAEGVGLSPLHF. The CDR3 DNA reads TGTGCCAGCAGCGCCGAGGGGGTAGGTCTTTCACCCCTCCACTTT.

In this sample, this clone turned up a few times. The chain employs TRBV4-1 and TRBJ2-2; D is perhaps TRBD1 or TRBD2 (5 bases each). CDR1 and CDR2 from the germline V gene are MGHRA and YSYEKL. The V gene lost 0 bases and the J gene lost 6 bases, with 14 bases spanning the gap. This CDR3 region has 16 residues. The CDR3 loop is CASSQDGATRAGELFF. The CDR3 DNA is TGCGCCAGCAGCCAAGACGGGGCCACAAGGGCCGGGGAGCTGTTTTTT.

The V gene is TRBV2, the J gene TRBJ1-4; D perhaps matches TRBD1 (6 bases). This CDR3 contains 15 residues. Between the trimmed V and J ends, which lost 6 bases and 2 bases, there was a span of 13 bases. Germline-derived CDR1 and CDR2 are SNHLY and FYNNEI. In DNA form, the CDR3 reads TGTGCCAGCAGATTAACAGGGTTGACTAATGAAAAACTGTTTTTT. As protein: CASRLTGLTNEKLFF.

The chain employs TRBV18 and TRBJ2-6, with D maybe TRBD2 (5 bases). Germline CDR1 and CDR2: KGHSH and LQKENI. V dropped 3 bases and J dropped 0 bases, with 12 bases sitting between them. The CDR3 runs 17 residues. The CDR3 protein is CASSPTLGSSGANVLTF. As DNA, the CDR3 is TGTGCCAGCTCACCCACTCTTGGGAGCTCTGGGGCCAACGTCCTGACTTTC.

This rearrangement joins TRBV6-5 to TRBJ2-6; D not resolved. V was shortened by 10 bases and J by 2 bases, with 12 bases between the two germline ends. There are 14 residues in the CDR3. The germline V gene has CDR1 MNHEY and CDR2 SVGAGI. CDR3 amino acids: CATDRSPGANVLTF. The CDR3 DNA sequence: TGTGCCACCGACCGGTCTCCTGGGGCCAACGTCCTGACTTTC.

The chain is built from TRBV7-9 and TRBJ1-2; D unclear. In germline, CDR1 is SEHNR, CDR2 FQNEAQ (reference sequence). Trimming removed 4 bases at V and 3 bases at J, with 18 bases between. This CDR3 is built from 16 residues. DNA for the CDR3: TGTGCCAGCAGCTCAACGGACGGGAGCACTTACTATGGCTACACCTTC. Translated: CASSSTDGSTYYGYTF.

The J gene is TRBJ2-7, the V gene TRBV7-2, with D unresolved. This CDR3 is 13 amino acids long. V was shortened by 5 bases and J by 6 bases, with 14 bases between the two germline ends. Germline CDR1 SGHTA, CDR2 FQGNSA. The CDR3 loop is CASSLEMPREQYV. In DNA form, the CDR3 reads TGTGCCAGCAGCCTGGAGATGCCGCGCGAGCAGTACGTC.

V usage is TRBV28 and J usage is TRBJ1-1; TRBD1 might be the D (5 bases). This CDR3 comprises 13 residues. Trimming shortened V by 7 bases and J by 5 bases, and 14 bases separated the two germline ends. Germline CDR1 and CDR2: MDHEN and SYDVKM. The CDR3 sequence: CASNAGGWTEAFF. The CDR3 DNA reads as TGTGCCAGCAACGCTGGGGGGTGGACTGAAGCTTTCTTT.

The CDR3 loop reads CASSPRDRSSYNSPLHF. For the CDR3, the DNA is TGTGCCAGCAGCCCCCGGGACAGAAGCTCCTATAATTCACCCCTCCACTTT. The V call is TRBV9, the J call TRBJ1-6, with 7 nucleotides matching TRBD1. The length of the CDR3 is 17 residues. Germline loops: CDR1 SGDLS, CDR2 YYNGEE. Trimming at V came to 4 bases and at J to 0 bases, leaving 7 bases not matched to a gene.

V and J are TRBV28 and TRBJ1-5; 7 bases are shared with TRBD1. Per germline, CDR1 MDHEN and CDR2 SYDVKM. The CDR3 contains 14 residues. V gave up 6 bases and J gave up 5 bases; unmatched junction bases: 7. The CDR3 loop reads CASRPKGADQPQHF. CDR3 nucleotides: TGTGCCAGCAGACCTAAGGGGGCCGATCAGCCCCAGCATTTT.

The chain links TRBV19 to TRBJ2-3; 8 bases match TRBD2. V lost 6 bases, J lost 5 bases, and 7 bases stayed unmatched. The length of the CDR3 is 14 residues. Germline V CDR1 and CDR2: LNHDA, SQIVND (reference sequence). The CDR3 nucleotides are TGTGCCAGTAGACCGGGACTAGGAGGAGATACGCAGTATTTT. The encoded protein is CASRPGLGGDTQYF.

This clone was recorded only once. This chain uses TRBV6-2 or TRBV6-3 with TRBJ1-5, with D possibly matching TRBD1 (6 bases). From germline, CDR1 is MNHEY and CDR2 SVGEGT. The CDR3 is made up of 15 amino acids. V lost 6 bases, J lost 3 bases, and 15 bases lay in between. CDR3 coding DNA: TGTGCCAGCAGCGAACCGGGACATATCAATCAGCCCCAGCATTTT. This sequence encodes CASSEPGHINQPQHF.

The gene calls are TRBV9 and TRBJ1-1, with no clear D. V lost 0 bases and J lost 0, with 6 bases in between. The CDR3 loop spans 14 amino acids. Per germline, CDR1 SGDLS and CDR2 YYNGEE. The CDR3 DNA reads TGTGCCAGCAGCGTAGGACACCTGAACACTGAAGCTTTCTTT. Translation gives CASSVGHLNTEAFF. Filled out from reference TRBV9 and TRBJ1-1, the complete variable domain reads DSGVTQTPKHLITATGQRVTLRCSPRSGDLSVYWYQQSLDQGLQFLIQYYNGEERAKGNILERFSAQQFPDLHSELNLSSLELGDSALYFCASSVGHLNTEAFFGQGTRLTVV.

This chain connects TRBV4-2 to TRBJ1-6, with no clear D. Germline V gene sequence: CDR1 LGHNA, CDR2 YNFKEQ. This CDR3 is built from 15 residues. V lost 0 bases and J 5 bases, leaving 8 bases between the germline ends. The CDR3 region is CASSQDRTNNSPLHF. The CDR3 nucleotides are TGTGCCAGCAGCCAAGATAGGACTAATAATTCACCCCTCCACTTT.

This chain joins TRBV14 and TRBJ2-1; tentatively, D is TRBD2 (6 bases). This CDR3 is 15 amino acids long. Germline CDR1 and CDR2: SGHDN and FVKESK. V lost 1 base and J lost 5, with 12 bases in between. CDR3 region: CASSQGRGRNNEQFF. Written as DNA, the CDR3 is TGTGCCAGCAGCCAAGGGCGGGGAAGGAACAATGAGCAGTTCTTC.